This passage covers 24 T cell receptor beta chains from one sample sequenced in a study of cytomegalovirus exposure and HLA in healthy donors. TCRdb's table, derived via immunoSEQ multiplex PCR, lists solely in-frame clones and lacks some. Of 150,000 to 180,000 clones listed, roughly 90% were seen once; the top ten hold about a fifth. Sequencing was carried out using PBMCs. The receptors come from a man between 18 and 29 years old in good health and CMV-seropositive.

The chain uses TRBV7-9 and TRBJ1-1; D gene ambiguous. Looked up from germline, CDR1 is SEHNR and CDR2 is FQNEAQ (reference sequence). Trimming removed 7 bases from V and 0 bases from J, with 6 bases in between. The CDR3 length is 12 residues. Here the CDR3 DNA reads TGTGCCAGCACCAACATGAACACTGAAGCTTTCTTT. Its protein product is CASTNMNTEAFF.

CDR3 residues: CASTTGEALYNEQFF. In DNA form, the CDR3 reads TGTGCCAGCACCACAGGGGAGGCTCTTTACAATGAGCAGTTCTTC. The chain has TRBV14 and TRBJ2-1; a weak D match, TRBD1 (7 bases). Between the trimmed V and J ends, which lost 7 bases and 4 bases, there was a span of 17 bases. CDR3 size: 15 residues. Germline V gives CDR1 SGHDN, CDR2 FVKESK.

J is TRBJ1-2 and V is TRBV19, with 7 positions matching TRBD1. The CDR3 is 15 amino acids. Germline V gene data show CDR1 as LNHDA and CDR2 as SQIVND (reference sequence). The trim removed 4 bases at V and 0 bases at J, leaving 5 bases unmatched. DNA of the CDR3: TGTGCCAGTAGTAACCGGGACAGAACTAACTATGGCTACACCTTC. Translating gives CASSNRDRTNYGYTF.

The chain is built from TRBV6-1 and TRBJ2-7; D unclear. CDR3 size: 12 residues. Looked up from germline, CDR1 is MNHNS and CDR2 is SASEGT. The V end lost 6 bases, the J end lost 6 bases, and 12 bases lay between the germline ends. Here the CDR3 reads CASRTPLSEQYF. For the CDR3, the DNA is TGTGCCAGCAGAACGCCCCTTAGCGAGCAGTACTTC.

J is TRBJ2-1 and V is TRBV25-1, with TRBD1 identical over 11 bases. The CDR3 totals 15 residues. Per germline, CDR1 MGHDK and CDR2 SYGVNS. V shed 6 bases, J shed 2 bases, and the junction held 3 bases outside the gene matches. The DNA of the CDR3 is TGTGCCAGCAGGGTGGGACAGGGGGCCTACAATGAGCAGTTCTTC. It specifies CASRVGQGAYNEQFF.

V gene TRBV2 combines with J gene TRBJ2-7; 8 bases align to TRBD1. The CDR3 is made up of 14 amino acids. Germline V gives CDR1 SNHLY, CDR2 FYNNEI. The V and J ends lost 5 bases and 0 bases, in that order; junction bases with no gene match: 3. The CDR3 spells CASSTGGSSYEQYF. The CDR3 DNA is TGTGCCAGCAGTACAGGGGGAAGCTCCTACGAGCAGTACTTC.

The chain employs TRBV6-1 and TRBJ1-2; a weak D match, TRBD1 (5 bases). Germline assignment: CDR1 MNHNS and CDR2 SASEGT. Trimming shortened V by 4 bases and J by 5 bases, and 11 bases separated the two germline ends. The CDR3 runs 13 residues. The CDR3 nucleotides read TGTGCCAGCAGTGTGGGCAGGGCATATGGCTACACCTTC. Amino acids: CASSVGRAYGYTF.

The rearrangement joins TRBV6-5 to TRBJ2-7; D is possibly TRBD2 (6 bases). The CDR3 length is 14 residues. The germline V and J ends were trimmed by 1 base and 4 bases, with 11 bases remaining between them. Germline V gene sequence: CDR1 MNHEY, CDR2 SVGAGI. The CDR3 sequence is CASSYYVSGYEQYF. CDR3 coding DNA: TGTGCCAGCAGTTACTACGTTAGCGGATACGAGCAGTACTTC.

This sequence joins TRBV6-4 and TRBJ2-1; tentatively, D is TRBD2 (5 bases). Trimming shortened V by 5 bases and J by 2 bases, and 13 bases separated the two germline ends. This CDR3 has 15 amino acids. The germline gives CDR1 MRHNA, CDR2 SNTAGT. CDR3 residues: CASSPSGLAYNEQFF. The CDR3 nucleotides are TGTGCCAGCAGTCCTTCCGGACTTGCCTACAATGAGCAGTTCTTC.

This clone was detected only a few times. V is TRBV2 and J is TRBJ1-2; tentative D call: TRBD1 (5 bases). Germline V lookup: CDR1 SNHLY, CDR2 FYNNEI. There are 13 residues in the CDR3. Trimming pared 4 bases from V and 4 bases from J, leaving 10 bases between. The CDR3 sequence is CASSVGVTYGYTF. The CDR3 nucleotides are TGTGCCAGCAGTGTAGGGGTAACCTATGGCTACACCTTC.

CDR3 amino acids: CASSPVAGGRGETQYF. The CDR3 coding sequence is TGTGCCAGTAGTCCCGTAGCGGGAGGCCGCGGGGAGACCCAGTACTTC. The chain uses TRBV19 and TRBJ2-5; TRBD2 matches at 10 bases. Germline values: CDR1 LNHDA, CDR2 SQIVND (reference sequence). Trimming removed 5 bases from V and 5 bases from J; junction bases left unmatched: 11. This CDR3 is 16 amino acids long.

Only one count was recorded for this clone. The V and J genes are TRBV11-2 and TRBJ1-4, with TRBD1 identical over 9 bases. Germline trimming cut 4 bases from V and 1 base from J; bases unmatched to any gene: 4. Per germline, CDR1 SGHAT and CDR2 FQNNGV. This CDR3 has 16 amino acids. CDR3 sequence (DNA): TGTGCCAGCAGCTCCCGGACAGGGGTAACTAATGAAAAACTGTTTTTT. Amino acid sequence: CASSSRTGVTNEKLFF.

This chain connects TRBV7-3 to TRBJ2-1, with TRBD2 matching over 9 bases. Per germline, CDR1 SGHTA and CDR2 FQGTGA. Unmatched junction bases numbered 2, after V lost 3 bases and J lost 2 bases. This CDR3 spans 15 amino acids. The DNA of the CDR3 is TGTGCCAGCAGCTTTAGCGGGAGCACCTACAATGAGCAGTTCTTC. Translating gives CASSFSGSTYNEQFF.

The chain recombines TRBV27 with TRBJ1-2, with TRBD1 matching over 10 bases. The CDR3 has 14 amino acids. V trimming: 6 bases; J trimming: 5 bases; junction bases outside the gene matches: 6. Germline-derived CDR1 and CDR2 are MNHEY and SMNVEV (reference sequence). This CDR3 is CASRHRDRGYGYTF. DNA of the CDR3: TGTGCCAGCAGGCACCGGGACAGGGGTTATGGCTACACCTTC.

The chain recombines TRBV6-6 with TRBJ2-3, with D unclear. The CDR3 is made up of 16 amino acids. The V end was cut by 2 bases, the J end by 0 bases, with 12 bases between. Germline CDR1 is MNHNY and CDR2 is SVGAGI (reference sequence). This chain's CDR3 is CASSYGPPSSTDTQYF. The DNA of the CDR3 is TGTGCCAGCAGTTACGGGCCTCCTTCTAGCACAGATACGCAGTATTTT.

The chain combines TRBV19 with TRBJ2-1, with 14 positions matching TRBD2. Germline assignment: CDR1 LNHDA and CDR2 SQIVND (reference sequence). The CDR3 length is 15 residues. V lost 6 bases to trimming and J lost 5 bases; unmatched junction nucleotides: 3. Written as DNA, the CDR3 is TGTGCCAGTAGCAGGGGACTAGCGGGAGACAATGAGCAGTTCTTC. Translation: CASSRGLAGDNEQFF.

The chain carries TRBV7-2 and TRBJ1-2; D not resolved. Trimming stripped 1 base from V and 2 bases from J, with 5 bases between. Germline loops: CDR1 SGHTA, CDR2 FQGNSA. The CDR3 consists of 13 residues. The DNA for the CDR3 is TGTGCCAGCAGCTTAGTTCGGAACTATGGCTACACCTTC. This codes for CASSLVRNYGYTF.

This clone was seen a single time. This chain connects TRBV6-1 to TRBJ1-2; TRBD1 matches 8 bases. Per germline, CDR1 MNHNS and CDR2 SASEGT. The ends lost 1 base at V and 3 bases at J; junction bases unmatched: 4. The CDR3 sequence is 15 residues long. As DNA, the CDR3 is TGTGCCAGCAGTGAAGGGACAGGGAAATACTATGGCTACACCTTC. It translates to CASSEGTGKYYGYTF.

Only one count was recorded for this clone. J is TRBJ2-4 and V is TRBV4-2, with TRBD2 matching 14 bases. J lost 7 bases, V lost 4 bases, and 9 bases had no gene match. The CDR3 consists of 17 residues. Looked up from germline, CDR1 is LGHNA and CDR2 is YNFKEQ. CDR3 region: CASSPTSGRAQGNIQYF. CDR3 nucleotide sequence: TGTGCCAGCAGCCCGACTAGCGGGAGGGCCCAGGGCAACATTCAGTACTTC.

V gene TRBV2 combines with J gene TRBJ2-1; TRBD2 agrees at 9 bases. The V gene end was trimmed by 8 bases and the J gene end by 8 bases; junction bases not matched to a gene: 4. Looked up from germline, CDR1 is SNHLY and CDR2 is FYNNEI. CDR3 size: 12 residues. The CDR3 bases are TGTGCCAGCGGCGGGGGGGCCGATGAGCAGTTCTTC. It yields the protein CASGGGADEQFF.

The CDR3 loop reads CASSLVRGANTGELFF. CDR3 DNA sequence: TGTGCCAGCAGCTTGGTCAGGGGCGCGAACACCGGGGAGCTGTTTTTT. The chain has TRBV7-2 and TRBJ2-2, with D perhaps TRBD1 (6 bases). Per germline, CDR1 SGHTA and CDR2 FQGNSA. Trimming stripped 3 bases from V and 0 bases from J, with 11 bases between. The CDR3 sequence is 16 residues long.

The CDR3 spells CASSEQGTMNTEAFF. In DNA form, the CDR3 reads TGCGCCAGCAGTGAACAGGGTACAATGAACACTGAAGCTTTCTTT. The chain has TRBV4-1 and TRBJ1-1; tentative D call: TRBD1 (6 bases). This CDR3 is 15 amino acids long. Germline loops: CDR1 MGHRA, CDR2 YSYEKL. The ends were cut back, 6 bases at V and 0 bases at J, with 14 bases in the middle.

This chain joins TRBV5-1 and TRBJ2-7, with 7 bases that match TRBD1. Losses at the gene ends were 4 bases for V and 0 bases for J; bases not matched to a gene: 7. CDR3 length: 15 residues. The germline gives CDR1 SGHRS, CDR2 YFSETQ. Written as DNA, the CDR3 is TGCGCCAGCAGCCTGGGGACAGCGACCTCCTACGAGCAGTACTTC. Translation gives CASSLGTATSYEQYF.

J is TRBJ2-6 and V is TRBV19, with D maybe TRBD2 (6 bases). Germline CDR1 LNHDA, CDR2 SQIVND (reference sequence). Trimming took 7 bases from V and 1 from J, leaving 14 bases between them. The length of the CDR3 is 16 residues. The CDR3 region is CASKPGRESGANVLTF. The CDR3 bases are TGTGCCAGTAAACCGGGACGGGAGTCTGGGGCCAACGTCCTGACTTTC.